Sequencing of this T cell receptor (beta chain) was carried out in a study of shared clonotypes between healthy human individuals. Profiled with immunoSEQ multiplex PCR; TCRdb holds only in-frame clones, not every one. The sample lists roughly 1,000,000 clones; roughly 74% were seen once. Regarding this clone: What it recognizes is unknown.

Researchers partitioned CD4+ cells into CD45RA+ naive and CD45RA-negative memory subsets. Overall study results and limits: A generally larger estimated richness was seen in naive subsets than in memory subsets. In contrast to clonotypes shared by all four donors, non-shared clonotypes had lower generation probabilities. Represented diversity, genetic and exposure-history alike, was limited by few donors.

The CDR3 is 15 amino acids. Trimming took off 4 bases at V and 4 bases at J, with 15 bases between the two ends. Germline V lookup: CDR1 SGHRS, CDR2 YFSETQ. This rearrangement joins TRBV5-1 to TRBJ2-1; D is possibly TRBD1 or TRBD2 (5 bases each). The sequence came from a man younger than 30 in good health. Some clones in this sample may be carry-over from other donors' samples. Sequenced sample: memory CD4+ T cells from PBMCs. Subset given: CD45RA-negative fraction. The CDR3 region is CASSQQSGAYNEQFF. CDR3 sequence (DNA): TGCGCCAGCAGCCAGCAATCCGGGGCGTACAATGAGCAGTTCTTC.